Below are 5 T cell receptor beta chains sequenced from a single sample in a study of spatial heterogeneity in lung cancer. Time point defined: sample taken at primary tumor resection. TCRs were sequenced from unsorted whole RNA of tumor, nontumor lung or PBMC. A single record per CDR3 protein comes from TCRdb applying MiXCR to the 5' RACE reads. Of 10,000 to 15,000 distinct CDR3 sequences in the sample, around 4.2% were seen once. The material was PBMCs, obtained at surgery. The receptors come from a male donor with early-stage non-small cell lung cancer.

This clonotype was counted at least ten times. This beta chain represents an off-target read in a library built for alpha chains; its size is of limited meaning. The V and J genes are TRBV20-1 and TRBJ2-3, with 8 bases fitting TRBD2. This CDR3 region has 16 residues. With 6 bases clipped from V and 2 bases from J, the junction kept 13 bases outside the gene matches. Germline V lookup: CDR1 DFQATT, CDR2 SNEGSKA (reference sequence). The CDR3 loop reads CSAQSPTGGSTDTQYF. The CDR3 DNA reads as TGCAGTGCCCAGTCCCCCACGGGGGGGTCCACAGATACGCAGTATTTT.

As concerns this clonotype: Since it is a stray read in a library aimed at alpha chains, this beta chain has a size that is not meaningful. CDR3 DNA sequence: TGTGCCAGCAGTGAAATGGGGACTAGCGGCCCCAAAGATACGCAGTATTTT. It yields the protein CASSEMGTSGPKDTQYF. This chain joins TRBV2 and TRBJ2-3, with TRBD2 matching 11 bases. The CDR3 totals 17 residues. Germline V gives CDR1 SNHLY, CDR2 FYNNEI. V trimming: 2 bases; J trimming: 5 bases; junction bases outside the gene matches: 9.

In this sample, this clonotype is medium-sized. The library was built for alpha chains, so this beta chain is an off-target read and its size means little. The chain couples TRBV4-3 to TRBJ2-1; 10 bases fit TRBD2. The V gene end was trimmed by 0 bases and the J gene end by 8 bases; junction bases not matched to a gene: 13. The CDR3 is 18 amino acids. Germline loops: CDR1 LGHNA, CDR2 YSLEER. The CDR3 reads CASSQELTAGGPRDEQFF. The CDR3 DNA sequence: TGCGCCAGCAGCCAAGAACTTACAGCGGGAGGGCCCCGCGATGAGCAGTTCTTC.

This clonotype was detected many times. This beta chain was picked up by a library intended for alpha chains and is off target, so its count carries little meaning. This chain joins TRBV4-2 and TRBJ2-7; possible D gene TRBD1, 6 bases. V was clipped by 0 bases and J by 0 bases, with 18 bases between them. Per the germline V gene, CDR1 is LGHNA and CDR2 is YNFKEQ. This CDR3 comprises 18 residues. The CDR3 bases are TGTGCCAGCAGCCAAGACGTGACTGGGGGCACCATCTCCTACGAGCAGTACTTC. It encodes CASSQDVTGGTISYEQYF.

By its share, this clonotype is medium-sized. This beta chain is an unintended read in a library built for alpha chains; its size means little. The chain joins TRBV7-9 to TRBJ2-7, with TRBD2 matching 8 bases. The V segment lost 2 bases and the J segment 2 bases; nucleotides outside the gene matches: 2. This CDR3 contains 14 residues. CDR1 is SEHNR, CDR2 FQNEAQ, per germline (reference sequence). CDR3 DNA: TGTGCCAGCAGCTTACTAGCGGGTGCCTACGAGCAGTACTTC. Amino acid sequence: CASSLLAGAYEQYF.